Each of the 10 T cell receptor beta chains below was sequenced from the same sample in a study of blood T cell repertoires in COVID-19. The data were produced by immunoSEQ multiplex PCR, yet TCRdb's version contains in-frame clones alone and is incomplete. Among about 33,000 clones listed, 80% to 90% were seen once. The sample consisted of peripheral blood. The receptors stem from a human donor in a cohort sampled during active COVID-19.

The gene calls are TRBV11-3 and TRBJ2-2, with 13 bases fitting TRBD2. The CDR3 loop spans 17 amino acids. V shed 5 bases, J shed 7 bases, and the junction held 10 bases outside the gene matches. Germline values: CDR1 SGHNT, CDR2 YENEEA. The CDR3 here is CASSQTGLAGPNGELFF. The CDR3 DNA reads TGTGCCAGCAGCCAAACGGGACTAGCGGGACCAAACGGGGAGCTGTTTTTT.

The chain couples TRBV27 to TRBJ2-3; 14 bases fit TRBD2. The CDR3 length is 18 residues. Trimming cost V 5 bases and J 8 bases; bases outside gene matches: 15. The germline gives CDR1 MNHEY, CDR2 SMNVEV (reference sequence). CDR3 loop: CASSRGLAGASPVRTQYF. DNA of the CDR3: TGTGCCAGCAGTAGGGGACTAGCGGGGGCCTCCCCGGTGCGTACGCAGTATTTT.

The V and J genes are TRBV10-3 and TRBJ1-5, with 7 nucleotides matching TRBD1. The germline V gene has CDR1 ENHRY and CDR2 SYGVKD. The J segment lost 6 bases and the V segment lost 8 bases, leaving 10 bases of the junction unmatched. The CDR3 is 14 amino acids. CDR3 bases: TGTGCCATCTCTGAGGGGGCGCAGAGTCAGCCCCAGCATTTT. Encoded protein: CAISEGAQSQPQHF.

The CDR3 reads CASSLMTIKGETQYF. The CDR3, as DNA: TGTGCCAGCTCACTGATGACTATCAAGGGAGAGACCCAGTACTTC. The chain has TRBV18 and TRBJ2-5, with a possible D match to TRBD2 (5 bases). V lost 4 bases and J lost 4, with 16 bases in between. Germline assignment: CDR1 KGHSH and CDR2 LQKENI. This CDR3 is 15 amino acids long.

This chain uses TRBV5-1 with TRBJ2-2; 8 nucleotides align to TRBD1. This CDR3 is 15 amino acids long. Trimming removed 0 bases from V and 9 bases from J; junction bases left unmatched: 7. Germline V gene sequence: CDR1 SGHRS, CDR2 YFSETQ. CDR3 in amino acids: CASSLDGQGPRELFF. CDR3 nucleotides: TGCGCCAGCAGCTTGGACGGACAGGGCCCCCGGGAGCTGTTTTTT.

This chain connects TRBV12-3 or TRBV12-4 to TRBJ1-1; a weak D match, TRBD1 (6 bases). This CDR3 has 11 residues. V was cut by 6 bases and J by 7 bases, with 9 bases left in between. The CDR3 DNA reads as TGTGCCAGCAGCCAGGGGATTGAAGCTTTCTTT. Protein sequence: CASSQGIEAFF.

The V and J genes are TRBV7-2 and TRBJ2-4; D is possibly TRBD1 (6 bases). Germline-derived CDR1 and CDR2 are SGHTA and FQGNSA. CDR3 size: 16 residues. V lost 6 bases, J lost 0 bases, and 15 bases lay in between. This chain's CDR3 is CASSPDSALAKNIQYF. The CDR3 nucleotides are TGTGCCAGCAGTCCGGACAGCGCCCTAGCCAAAAACATTCAGTACTTC.

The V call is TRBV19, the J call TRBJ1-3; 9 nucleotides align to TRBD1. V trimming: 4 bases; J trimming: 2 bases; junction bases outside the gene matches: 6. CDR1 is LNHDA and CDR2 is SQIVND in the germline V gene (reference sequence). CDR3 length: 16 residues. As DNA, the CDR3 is TGTGCCAGTAGTAACCTCCGGACAGGGGCTGGAAACACCATATATTTT. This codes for CASSNLRTGAGNTIYF.

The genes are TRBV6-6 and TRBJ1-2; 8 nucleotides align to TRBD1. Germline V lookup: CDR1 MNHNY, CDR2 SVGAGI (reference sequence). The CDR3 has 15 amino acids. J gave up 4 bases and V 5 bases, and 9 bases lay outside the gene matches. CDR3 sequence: CASSHRGQEAYGYTF. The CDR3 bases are TGTGCCAGCAGTCACCGGGGACAGGAGGCCTATGGCTACACCTTC.

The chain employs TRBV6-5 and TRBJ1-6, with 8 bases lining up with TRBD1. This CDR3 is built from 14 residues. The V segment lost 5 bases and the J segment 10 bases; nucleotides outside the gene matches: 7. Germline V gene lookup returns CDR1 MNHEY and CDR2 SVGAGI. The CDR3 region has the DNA TGTGCCAGCAGTCCCGCCAGGGGGCAATCACCCCTCCACTTT. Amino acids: CASSPARGQSPLHF.